This note documents a single TCR beta chain sequence. This sample was taken from a study of blood T cell repertoires in COVID-19. Study-wide context: Sources were T cells, B-cell-depleted T cells, or PBMCs; the material itself was cDNA or gDNA.

The authors' processing: It was from reference gene primer amplification that nucleated cell counts were estimated. The repertoire was sequenced with immunoSEQ multiplex PCR; TCRdb's copy has only in-frame clones and lacks some. V, J and clone size reflect that table, while D and trimming were determined from the DNA. The sample lists fewer than 350,000 clones; 85% to 90% were seen once. Participants were placed into cohorts based on the clinical history they reported. V shed 3 bases and J shed 8 bases, with 16 bases lying between them. The CDR3 length is 14 residues. Germline V gene sequence: CDR1 SGHTA, CDR2 FQGNSA.

The sequenced sample was PBMCs or T cells enriched from blood (not recorded which). This receptor was identified in a young woman with acute COVID-19. The chain recombines TRBV7-2 with TRBJ1-2; tentatively, D is TRBD1 (5 bases). CDR3 DNA: TGTGCCAGCAGCTTTGTAGGGGCGGTTAGCGGCTACACCTTC. It is translated as CASSFVGAVSGYTF.